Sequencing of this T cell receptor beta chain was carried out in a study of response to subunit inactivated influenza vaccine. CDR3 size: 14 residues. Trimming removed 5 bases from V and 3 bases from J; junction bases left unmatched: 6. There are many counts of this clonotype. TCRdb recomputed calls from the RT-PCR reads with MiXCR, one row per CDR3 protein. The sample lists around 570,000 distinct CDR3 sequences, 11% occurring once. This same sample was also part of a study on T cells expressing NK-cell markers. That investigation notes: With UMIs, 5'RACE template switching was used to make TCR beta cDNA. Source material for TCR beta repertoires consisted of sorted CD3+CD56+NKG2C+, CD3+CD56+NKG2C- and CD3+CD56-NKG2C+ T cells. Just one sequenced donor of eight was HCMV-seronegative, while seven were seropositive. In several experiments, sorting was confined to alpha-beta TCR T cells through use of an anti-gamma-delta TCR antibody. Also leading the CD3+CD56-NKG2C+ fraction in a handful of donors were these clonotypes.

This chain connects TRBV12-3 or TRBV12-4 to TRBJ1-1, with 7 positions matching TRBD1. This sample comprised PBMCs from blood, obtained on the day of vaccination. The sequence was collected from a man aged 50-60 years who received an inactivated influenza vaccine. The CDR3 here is CASSPGTVYTEAFF. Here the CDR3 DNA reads TGTGCCAGCAGTCCCGGGACAGTCTACACTGAAGCTTTCTTT.